The present T cell receptor (beta chain) was sequenced within a study of blood T cell repertoires in COVID-19 (dated by TCRdb to 2020 to 2021). With respect to the entire study: The collaborator samples originated in the United States, Italy and Spain and spanned the acute and convalescent phases of COVID-19. The material from the prospective study consisted of cDNA or gDNA derived from T cells, B-cell-depleted T cells, or PBMCs. Deeply sampled blood TCRbeta repertoires from subjects exposed to, actively infected with, or recovered from COVID-19 were included in the dataset. The repertoires were released in a freely available public database meant as a resource for research on the immune response to SARS-CoV-2. The samples were drawn from the first 160 participants of the ongoing ImmuneRACE study and from about 1,200 subjects provided by 6 global collaborators. Nearly every sample came with metadata listing a de-identified subject ID, COVID-19 status, age in years and sex. HLA class I and class II types, where available, came from metadata supplied by the sample provider rather than from assay-based typing.

What the authors observed across the whole study: Clinical and demographic metadata were provided uncurated, with the amount varying by source and participant.

Counted from cysteine to phenylalanine, this CDR3 has 17 amino acids. The read is trimmed to its CDR3 DNA, 51 bases read in frame from base 1. According to the germline V gene, CDR1 reads LGHNA and CDR2 reads YSLEER. Trimming costs V 4 bases and J 3 bases, and their ends lie 18 bases apart. Note on this clone: The specificity of this receptor is unknown. No per-base quality is available; no much larger clone lies one base away.

TCRbeta CDR3 regions were amplified from genomic DNA using the immunoSEQ Assay, a bias-controlled multiplex PCR. Regarding the original processing steps: Nucleated cell counts per sample were estimated from amplification of reference gene primers within the assay. To quantify the absolute abundance of each unique TCRbeta CDR3 rearrangement, sequence reads were collapsed and filtered. For each sample, productive Simpson clonality was calculated by taking the square root of Simpson's diversity index across productive rearrangements. What TCRdb holds here is the immuneACCESS table cut down to in-frame rearrangements. Part of the clones is not present; checked against another copy, under half of the missing clones reflect an unresolved V gene, and the others are unexplained. V and J calls and clone size come straight from that table; D and trimming were deduced from the DNA. The sample table lists about 140,000 clones, roughly 85% of them with a count of one. The top ten clones comprise approximately 3.6% of the sample.

Collaborating institutions collected whole blood in K2EDTA tubes following their own protocols. Collaborator samples were shipped for TCRbeta analysis as frozen whole blood, isolated PBMCs, or DNA extracted from either sample type. The clonotype originates from a man aged 55 to 70 with acute or convalescent COVID-19. The chain is made from TRBV4-3 and TRBJ1-4; there is no confident call for the D gene. Sequenced material: peripheral blood. The CDR3 in this case is CASSPSPGPNPNEKLFF. In nucleotide form, the sequence is TGCGCCAGCAGCCCCAGTCCGGGTCCCAATCCTAATGAAAAACTGTTTTTT.